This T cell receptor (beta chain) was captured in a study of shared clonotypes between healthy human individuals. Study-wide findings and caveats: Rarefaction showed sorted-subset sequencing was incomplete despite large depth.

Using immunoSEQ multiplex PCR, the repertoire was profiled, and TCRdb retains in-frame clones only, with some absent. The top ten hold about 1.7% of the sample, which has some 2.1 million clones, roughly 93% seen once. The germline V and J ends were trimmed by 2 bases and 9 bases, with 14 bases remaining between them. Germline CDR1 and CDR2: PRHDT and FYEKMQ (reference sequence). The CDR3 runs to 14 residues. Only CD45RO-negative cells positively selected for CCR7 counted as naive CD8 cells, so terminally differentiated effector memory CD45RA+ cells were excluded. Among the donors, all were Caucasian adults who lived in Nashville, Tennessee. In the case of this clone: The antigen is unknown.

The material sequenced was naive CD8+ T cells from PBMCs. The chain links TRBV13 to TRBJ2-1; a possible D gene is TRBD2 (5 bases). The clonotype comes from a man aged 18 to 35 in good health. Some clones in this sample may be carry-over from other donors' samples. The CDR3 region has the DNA TGTGCCAGCAGCTTAACTAGTGTGGCGGTTGAGCAGTTCTTC. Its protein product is CASSLTSVAVEQFF.